One and the same sample provided the 24 T cell receptor beta chains below, sequenced in a study of shared clonotypes between healthy human individuals. This table comes from immunoSEQ multiplex PCR, and its TCRdb copy is limited to in-frame clones, with some not included. The sample records around 480,000 clones, about three quarters being singletons. Source material: PBMCs. These receptors were collected from a woman aged 40 to 50 in good health. Some clones in this sample may be carry-over from other donors' samples.

The chain employs TRBV5-4 and TRBJ2-7; TRBD2 matches 11 bases. The CDR3 extends over 15 amino acids. Germline V gene data show CDR1 as SGHNT and CDR2 as YYREEE (reference sequence). The V segment lost 3 bases and the J segment 4 bases; nucleotides outside the gene matches: 6. The CDR3 DNA is TGTGCCAGCAGCTCAGGACTAGCGGGTATGTACGAGCAGTACTTC. The encoded protein is CASSSGLAGMYEQYF. Filled out from reference TRBV5-4 and TRBJ2-7, the complete variable domain reads ETGVTQSPTHLIKTRGQQVTLRCSSQSGHNTVSWYQQALGQGPQFIFQYYREEENGRGNFPPRFSGLQFPNYSSELNVNALELDDSALYLCASSSGLAGMYEQYFGPGTRLTVT.

The chain links TRBV9 to TRBJ2-6; D not resolved. Germline CDR1 is SGDLS and CDR2 is YYNGEE. CDR3 length equals 14 residues. The V end lost 2 bases, the J end lost 1 base, and 4 bases lay between the germline ends. Written as DNA, the CDR3 is TGTGCCAGCAGCGTCACATCTGGGGCCAACGTCCTGACTTTC. Protein: CASSVTSGANVLTF.

There are a few counts of this clone. V usage is TRBV18 and J usage is TRBJ2-3, with unresolved D. The ends were cut back, 2 bases at V and 2 bases at J, with 11 bases in the middle. The CDR3 runs to 15 residues. Germline V gene data show CDR1 as KGHSH and CDR2 as LQKENI. CDR3 loop: CASSPFAAPTDTQYF. The CDR3 DNA follows: TGTGCCAGCTCACCATTCGCGGCCCCCACAGATACGCAGTATTTT.

The chain is built from TRBV27 and TRBJ2-7; D possibly uses TRBD1 or TRBD2 (5 bases each). The CDR3 consists of 13 residues. V was cut by 6 bases and J by 2 bases, with 11 bases left in between. The V gene's germline CDR1 is MNHEY and CDR2 SMNVEV (reference sequence). The CDR3 DNA sequence: TGTGCCAGCAGGGCCCTGGGGGCCTACGAGCAGTACTTC. Translation: CASRALGAYEQYF.

The DNA of the CDR3 is TGTGCCAGCAGTTACTCCGGGGGGCTTCAGGAAAAACTGTTTTTT. This translates into CASSYSGGLQEKLFF. This rearrangement joins TRBV6-6 to TRBJ1-4; tentatively, D is TRBD1 (6 bases). The germline V gene has CDR1 MNHNY and CDR2 SVGAGI (reference sequence). This CDR3 is built from 15 residues. V lost 0 bases and J lost 8, with 13 bases in between.

The chain is built from TRBV7-2 and TRBJ2-3, with a weak D call TRBD2 (5 bases). The CDR3 totals 15 residues. V lost 5 bases and J 1 base, leaving 13 bases between the germline ends. From germline, CDR1 is SGHTA and CDR2 FQGNSA. The CDR3 protein is CASSPPSGGTDTQYF. The CDR3 coding sequence is TGTGCCAGCAGCCCCCCCAGCGGAGGCACAGATACGCAGTATTTT.

The J gene is TRBJ1-5, the V gene TRBV15; 8 positions match TRBD1. Germline V CDR1 and CDR2: LNHNV, YYDKDF (reference sequence). Trimming cost V 3 bases and J 4 bases; bases outside gene matches: 14. This CDR3 comprises 18 residues. The CDR3 bases are TGTGCCACCAGCAGCATACTAACCGGGACAGGCCTAAATCAGCCCCAGCATTTT. Translated, it gives CATSSILTGTGLNQPQHF.

This chain uses TRBV5-1 with TRBJ2-3; weak D call: TRBD1 (6 bases). Per the germline V gene, CDR1 is SGHRS and CDR2 is YFSETQ. V lost 4 bases to trimming and J lost 3 bases, with 15 bases between them. This CDR3 has 15 residues. This CDR3 reads CASSQDSPGTDTQYF. The CDR3 nucleotides read TGCGCCAGCAGCCAGGACAGTCCCGGGACAGATACGCAGTATTTT.

This clone came up once. V and J are TRBV5-5 and TRBJ2-7; TRBD1 matches 9 bases. CDR1 SGHKS and CDR2 YYEKEE come from the germline V gene (reference sequence). With 3 bases clipped from V and 4 bases from J, the junction kept 23 bases outside the gene matches. This CDR3 region has 20 residues. The CDR3 spells CASSSPRDRADSGYEYEQYF. As DNA, the CDR3 is TGTGCCAGCAGCTCCCCCCGGGACAGGGCCGACTCGGGCTATGAGTACGAGCAGTACTTC.

The V call is TRBV6-1, the J call TRBJ1-4; no reliable D call. V dropped 6 bases and J dropped 4 bases, with 12 bases sitting between them. The germline CDR1 and CDR2 sequences are MNHNS and SASEGT. The CDR3 loop spans 14 amino acids. Here the CDR3 DNA reads TGTGCCAGCAGCATCGAGCCCCATAATGAAAAACTGTTTTTT. Translation: CASSIEPHNEKLFF.

The chain joins TRBV18 to TRBJ2-7; D unclear. V lost 1 base and J lost 0, with 7 bases in between. CDR1 is KGHSH and CDR2 is LQKENI in the germline V gene. The CDR3 consists of 14 residues. The CDR3 nucleotides are TGTGCCAGCTCACCACGCGGCAGCTCCTACGAGCAGTACTTC. It codes for CASSPRGSSYEQYF.

This clone was counted only a few times. The chain combines TRBV6-5 with TRBJ1-5; 8 bases are a match to TRBD1. Germline-derived CDR1 and CDR2 are MNHEY and SVGAGI. V dropped 11 bases and J dropped 7; count of bases not matched to a gene: 13. This CDR3 has 14 residues. The CDR3 sequence is CACRGQGQGQPQHF. CDR3 sequence (DNA): TGTGCCTGCCGTGGACAGGGCCAAGGGCAGCCCCAGCATTTT.

The CDR3 protein is CASRKRDSSSGNTIYF. In DNA, the CDR3 is TGCGCCAGCAGGAAAAGGGACAGTAGCTCTGGAAACACCATATATTTT. J is TRBJ1-3 and V is TRBV10-1; 7 nucleotides agree with TRBD1. Germline trimming cut 6 bases from V and 0 bases from J; bases unmatched to any gene: 8. Germline-derived CDR1 and CDR2 are WNHNN and SYGVQD (reference sequence). The CDR3 has 16 residues.

This sequence joins TRBV28 and TRBJ2-1; 7 positions match TRBD1. Losses at the gene ends were 4 bases for V and 7 bases for J; bases not matched to a gene: 7. Germline V gene sequence: CDR1 MDHEN, CDR2 SYDVKM. CDR3 length: 14 amino acids. CDR3 loop: CASSSTGSLNEQFF. CDR3 nucleotide sequence: TGTGCCAGCAGTTCGACAGGGTCCCTGAATGAGCAGTTCTTC.

The gene calls are TRBV5-4 and TRBJ1-1; D is undetermined. The CDR3 is 14 residues long. The V end lost 4 bases, the J end lost 4 bases, and 14 bases lay between the germline ends. Germline lookup yields CDR1 SGHNT and CDR2 YYREEE (reference sequence). CDR3 sequence (DNA): TGTGCCAGCAGCGACTCCTATACGGCCACTGAAGCTTTCTTT. Translated, it gives CASSDSYTATEAFF.

DNA for the CDR3: TGCAGTCCCTCTGCCCTGAATGAGCAGTTCTTC. Amino acid sequence: CSPSALNEQFF. The chain links TRBV20-1 to TRBJ2-1, with no clear D. There are 11 residues in the CDR3. CDR1 and CDR2 (germline): DFQATT, SNEGSKA (reference sequence). Trimming shortened V by 8 bases and J by 7 bases, and 12 bases separated the two germline ends.

The CDR3 region is CSVDPGPYGYTF. DNA for the CDR3: TGCAGCGTTGACCCAGGCCCCTATGGCTACACCTTC. The chain links TRBV29-1 to TRBJ1-2; D not resolved. The CDR3 is 12 amino acids. The V and J ends lost 3 bases and 4 bases respectively, with 9 bases between them. CDR1 and CDR2 from the germline V gene are SQVTM and ANQGSEA.

The V and J genes are TRBV19 and TRBJ2-5, with D perhaps TRBD1 (6 bases). The CDR3 totals 15 residues. Between the trimmed V and J ends, which lost 1 base and 0 bases, there was a span of 9 bases. Per germline, CDR1 LNHDA and CDR2 SQIVND (reference sequence). The CDR3 spells CASSIGQAYQETQYF. The CDR3 bases are TGTGCCAGTAGTATAGGACAGGCGTACCAAGAGACCCAGTACTTC.

The chain employs TRBV2 and TRBJ2-7; 9 bases align to TRBD1. Per the germline V gene, CDR1 is SNHLY and CDR2 is FYNNEI. V was pared by 6 bases and J by 4 bases, with 7 bases of the junction left unmatched. The CDR3 covers 14 residues. The CDR3 loop is CASSVNRGRYEQYF. The CDR3 DNA reads TGTGCCAGCAGCGTCAACAGGGGGCGGTACGAGCAGTACTTC.

The genes are TRBV4-3 and TRBJ2-7; D is unclear. Trimming cost V 0 bases and J 6 bases, with 15 bases left between them. The CDR3 sequence is 15 residues long. Germline-derived CDR1 and CDR2 are LGHNA and YSLEER. Here the CDR3 DNA reads TGCGCCAGCAGCCAAGAACGTGTGAGTTTGCGCGAGCAGTACTTC. It encodes CASSQERVSLREQYF.

As for this clone: A read error may produce the germline difference seen at one junction end. The chain carries TRBV7-7 and TRBJ2-5; D ambiguous. This CDR3 spans 13 amino acids. CDR1 and CDR2 (germline): SSHAT, FNYEAQ (reference sequence). CDR3 in DNA: TGTGCTAGCAGCTTTAGTACGTTCGAGACCCAGTACTTC. It is translated as CASSFSTFETQYF.

V usage is TRBV4-1 and J usage is TRBJ1-3, with D perhaps matching TRBD1 (6 bases). Germline-derived CDR1 and CDR2 are MGHRA and YSYEKL. The CDR3 is made up of 17 amino acids. Trimming shortened V by 1 base and J by 4 bases, and 17 bases separated the two germline ends. In nucleotides, the CDR3 is TGCGCCAGCAGCCAAGTAGCCCTCAGGGGTCTCGGAAACACCATATATTTT. The encoded protein is CASSQVALRGLGNTIYF.

The CDR3 DNA sequence: TGTGCCACCGACTCGACAGGGGGGGGAACTGAAGCTTTCTTT. Residues: CATDSTGGGTEAFF. The chain has TRBV10-3 and TRBJ1-1, with 9 nucleotides matching TRBD1. Germline CDR1 and CDR2: ENHRY and SYGVKD. The CDR3 covers 14 residues. The V gene end was trimmed by 10 bases and the J gene end by 5 bases; junction bases not matched to a gene: 11.

This chain uses TRBV10-3 with TRBJ2-1; D is ambiguous. This CDR3 contains 14 residues. V was pared by 4 bases and J by 3 bases, with 10 bases between. Germline assignment: CDR1 ENHRY and CDR2 SYGVKD. CDR3: CAISAEASYNEQFF. DNA for the CDR3: TGTGCCATCAGTGCCGAAGCTAGCTACAATGAGCAGTTCTTC.